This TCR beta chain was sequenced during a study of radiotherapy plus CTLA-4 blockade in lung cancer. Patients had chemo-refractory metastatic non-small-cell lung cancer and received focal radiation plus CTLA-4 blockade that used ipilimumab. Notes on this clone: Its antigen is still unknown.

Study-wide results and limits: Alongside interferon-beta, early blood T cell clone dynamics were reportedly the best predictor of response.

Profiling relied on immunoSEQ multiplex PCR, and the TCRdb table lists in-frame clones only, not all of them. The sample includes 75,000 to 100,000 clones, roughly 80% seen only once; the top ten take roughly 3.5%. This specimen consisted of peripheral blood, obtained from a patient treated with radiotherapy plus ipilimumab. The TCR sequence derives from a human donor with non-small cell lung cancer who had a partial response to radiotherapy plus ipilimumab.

The CDR3 DNA reads as TGTGCCAGCAGTTGGAACAGGGGGCAGGGTGGCTACACCTTC. This translates into CASSWNRGQGGYTF. The V and J genes are TRBV28 and TRBJ1-2; the match to TRBD1 covers 9 bases. Per the germline V gene, CDR1 is MDHEN and CDR2 is SYDVKM. V dropped 4 bases and J dropped 7; count of bases not matched to a gene: 7. The CDR3 runs 14 residues.